This TCR beta chain was documented in a study of regulatory T cells in long-lasting Graves disease. Arm-PCR of CDR3 regions with iRepertoire HTBI primers generated TCR beta libraries. Via MiXCR, TCRdb re-called the multiplex PCR reads, giving one row per CDR3 protein. The sample includes around 250,000 distinct CDR3 sequences, around a sixth of them seen just once. Time point of the sample: newly diagnosed GD, antithyroid drugs for less than 3 months. After RNA was extracted from PBMCs, the TCR library was made from it. Trimming at V came to 6 bases and at J to 2 bases, leaving 5 bases not matched to a gene. The germline V gene has CDR1 SGHTA and CDR2 FQGNSA. The CDR3 is 15 residues long. These records were also assigned to another study, of T cells in Graves' hyperthyroidism and ophthalmopathy. According to that study: Initially, a first-round RT-PCR of the TCR CDR3 employed the HTBI primer set.

This sequence joins TRBV7-2 and TRBJ2-5; 11 nucleotides match TRBD2. The sample consisted of peripheral blood mononuclear cells (PBMCs), taken at new diagnosis, from a patient treated with antithyroid drugs. This clonotype was obtained from a woman in her twenties or thirties with Graves disease. The CDR3 nucleotides read TGTGCCAGCAGACCTAGCGGGGGGTATCAAGAGACCCAGTACTTC. Encoded protein: CASRPSGGYQETQYF.